A selection of T cell receptor beta chains follows, all from one sample in a study of chemoradiotherapy in HPV16-positive cancers. Profiled with immunoSEQ multiplex PCR; TCRdb holds only in-frame clones, not every one. In the table there are several thousand clones, roughly three quarters of which are singletons. Sampling was carried out from a patient who underwent chemoradiotherapy. The receptor source for this set is a human donor with HPV-associated anogenital cancer. Both conserved end residues are trimmed from each CDR3. The D gene is left open where the match is weak.

d_call j_call v_call cdr3_aa
TRBD1 TRBJ1-2 TRBV6-5 ASSSPGQSNYGYT
TRBD2 TRBJ2-1 TRBV27 ASSLRGTSGGSEQF
TRBD1 TRBJ1-2 TRBV5-1 ASSLQQGGFYGYT
TRBD1 TRBJ1-5 TRBV19 ASSMPHGDRGFDSNQPQH
NA TRBJ1-1 TRBV5-1 ASSPPAGGNTEAF
TRBD1 TRBJ2-7 TRBV27 ASSRQDSDRGPYEQY
NA TRBJ1-5 TRBV6-1 ASILNSNQPQH
NA TRBJ2-2 TRBV29-1 SVEDPGMEAGELF
NA TRBJ1-6 TRBV2 ASSNPSDTTPLSYNSPLH
TRBD2 TRBJ2-2 TRBV30 AWRPGGPDTGELF
NA TRBJ1-3 TRBV5-6 ASSVYSGNTIY
NA TRBJ1-1 TRBV12-2 ASRLERVGTEAF
TRBD1 TRBJ2-1 TRBV6-6 ASTEGQGIYNEQF
NA TRBJ1-4 TRBV9 ASSVSGTPLEKLF
TRBD1 TRBJ1-6 TRBV6-5 ASSRQGNDSPLH
NA TRBJ1-5 TRBV7-5 ARSPRSCNSNQPQH
NA TRBJ2-7 TRBV9 ASSLTVGDYEQY
NA TRBJ1-1 TRBV5-4 ASSPQRGGITEAF
NA TRBJ2-5 TRBV18 ASSTGLQETQY
TRBD1 TRBJ2-7 TRBV27 ASSFGTANYEQY
TRBD1 TRBJ1-4 TRBV28 ASSPTGVTNEKLF
TRBD1 TRBJ2-1 TRBV9 ASSGTGGDEQF
NA TRBJ1-1 TRBV27 ASSLSVGGTEAF
TRBD2 TRBJ2-2 TRBV5-6 ASSLLAGGPSGELF
NA TRBJ1-6 TRBV30 AWSEGGLWDSPLH
NA TRBJ1-2 TRBV11-3 ASSLEPRTSTNYGYT
NA TRBJ2-2 TRBV5-8 ASSLDLEGELF
TRBD1 TRBJ2-2 TRBV7-2 ASSRQGANTGELF
TRBD2 TRBJ2-1 TRBV6-5 ASRSRRGGNEQF
TRBD1 TRBJ1-1 TRBV19 ASIQGADTEAF
TRBD2 TRBJ2-7 TRBV5-1 ASSLAGAGDLYEQY
NA TRBJ2-4 TRBV7-9 ASSSTDSHGAKNIQY
NA TRBJ2-2 TRBV19 ASSMGRGFSGELF
NA TRBJ1-2 TRBV5-1 ASRGDGGNYGYT
TRBD1 TRBJ2-7 TRBV11-3 ASSSRGQGIDEQY
TRBD1 TRBJ2-1 TRBV5-4 ASSARTGTGWNEQF
NA TRBJ2-7 TRBV4-1 ASSQLQGSNEQY
NA TRBJ1-3 TRBV30 AWSGGALGNTIY
NA TRBJ1-1 TRBV7-3 ASSPQGGTEAF
NA TRBJ1-1 TRBV7-3 ASSLFVNTEAF
NA TRBJ1-3 TRBV9 ASSLMEENTIY
TRBD1 TRBJ1-3 TRBV5-6 ASSLDRVSGNTIY
TRBD1 TRBJ1-2 TRBV6-1 AVRSGTGGDWGYT
NA TRBJ1-1 TRBV19 ASSSGITEAF
NA TRBJ2-5 TRBV5-1 ASSVSTTAGTQY
NA TRBJ1-1 TRBV5-1 ASSLPGITEAF
TRBD2 NA TRBV6-1 ASSERATWAGGGYEQY
NA TRBJ2-2 TRBV5-1 ASSFLDQGTGELF